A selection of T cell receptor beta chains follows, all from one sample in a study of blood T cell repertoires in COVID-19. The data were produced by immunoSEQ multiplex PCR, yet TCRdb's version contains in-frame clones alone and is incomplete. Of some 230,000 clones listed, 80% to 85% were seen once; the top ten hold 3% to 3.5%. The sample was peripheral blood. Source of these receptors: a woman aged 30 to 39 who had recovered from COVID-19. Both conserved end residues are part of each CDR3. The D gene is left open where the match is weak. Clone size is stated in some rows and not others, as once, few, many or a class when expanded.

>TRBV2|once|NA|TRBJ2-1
CASCRDSSCDEQFF
TGTGCCAGCTGCCGGGACTCTTCATGCGATGAGCAGTTCTTC
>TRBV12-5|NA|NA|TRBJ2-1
CASDAGPAFNEQFF
TGTGCTAGCGATGCGGGCCCTGCGTTCAATGAGCAGTTCTTC
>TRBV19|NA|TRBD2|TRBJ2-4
CASKCHRLAGAVRAKNIQYF
TGTGCCAGTAAGTGTCACCGACTAGCGGGAGCGGTGAGGGCCAAAAACATTCAGTACTTC
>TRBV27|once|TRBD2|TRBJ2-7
CASSLSALAGTEQYF
TGTGCCAGCAGTTTATCCGCTCTAGCGGGGACCGAGCAGTACTTC
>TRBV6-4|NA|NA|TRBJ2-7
CASSDSTGTGPYEQYF
TGTGCCAGCAGTGACTCAACAGGGACGGGTCCCTACGAGCAGTACTTC
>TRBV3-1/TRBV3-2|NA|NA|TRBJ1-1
CASSQDGRRPNGAFF
TGTGCCAGCAGCCAAGACGGTCGGAGGCCGAACGGAGCTTTCTTT
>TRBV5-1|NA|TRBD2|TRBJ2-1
CASSYTSGSVEQFF
TGCGCCAGCAGCTATACTAGCGGGAGCGTTGAGCAGTTCTTC
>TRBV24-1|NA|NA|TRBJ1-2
CATSSGESNYGYTF
TGTGCCACCAGTAGCGGGGAGAGTAACTATGGCTACACCTTC
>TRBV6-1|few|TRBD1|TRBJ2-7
CASSESSGTEGYEQYF
TGTGCCAGCAGTGAATCTTCCGGGACAGAGGGCTACGAGCAGTACTTC
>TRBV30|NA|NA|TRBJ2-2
CAWSVDGYGELFF
TGTGCCTGGAGTGTAGACGGGTACGGGGAGCTGTTTTTT
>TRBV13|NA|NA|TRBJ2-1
CASSLGQIYEQFF
TGTGCCAGCAGCTTAGGGCAGATCTATGAGCAGTTCTTC
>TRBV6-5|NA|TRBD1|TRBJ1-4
CASSSGTGYEKLFF
TGTGCCAGCAGTTCCGGGACAGGGTACGAAAAACTGTTTTTT
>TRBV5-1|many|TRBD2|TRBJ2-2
CASSLSLAGADTGELFF
TGCGCCAGCAGCTTGTCCCTAGCGGGGGCGGACACCGGGGAGCTGTTTTTT
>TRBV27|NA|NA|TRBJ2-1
CASSLETSSYNEQFF
TGTGCCAGCAGTTTAGAGACTTCCTCCTACAATGAGCAGTTCTTC
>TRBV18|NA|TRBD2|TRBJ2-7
CASSPRLAEPSYEQYF
TGTGCCAGCTCACCACGACTAGCGGAGCCCTCCTACGAGCAGTACTTC
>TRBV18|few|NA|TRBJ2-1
CASSPTSLDTEQFF
TGTGCCAGCTCACCAACTAGCTTGGATACTGAGCAGTTCTTC
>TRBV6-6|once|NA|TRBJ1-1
CASSYPPGANTEAFF
TGTGCCAGCAGTTACCCGCCGGGTGCGAACACTGAAGCTTTCTTT
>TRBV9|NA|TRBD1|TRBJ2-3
CASSPPGTAKDTQYF
TGTGCCAGCAGCCCCCCAGGGACAGCCAAAGATACGCAGTATTTT
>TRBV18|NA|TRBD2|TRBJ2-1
CASSPPGLAGEGEQFF
TGTGCCAGCTCACCCCCGGGACTAGCAGGAGAGGGTGAGCAGTTCTTC
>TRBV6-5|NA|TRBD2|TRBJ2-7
CASILAGASYEQYF
TGTGCCAGCATCTTAGCGGGTGCCTCCTACGAGCAGTACTTC
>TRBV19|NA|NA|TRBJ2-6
CASTLSGANVLTF
TGTGCCAGTACTCTAAGTGGGGCCAACGTCCTGACTTTC
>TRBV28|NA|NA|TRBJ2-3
CASNSGGSKDTQYF
TGTGCCAGCAACTCTGGGGGCAGCAAAGATACGCAGTATTTT
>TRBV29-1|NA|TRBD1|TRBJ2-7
CSAGGQGAVYYEQYF
TGCAGCGCCGGGGGTCAGGGGGCGGTCTACTACGAGCAGTACTTC
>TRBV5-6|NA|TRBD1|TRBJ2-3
CASSGDSGTGGTDTQYF
TGTGCCAGCAGCGGTGATTCCGGGACAGGGGGAACAGATACGCAGTATTTT
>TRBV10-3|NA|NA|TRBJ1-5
CAISGTVANQPQHF
TGTGCCATCAGTGGCACAGTGGCCAATCAGCCCCAGCATTTT
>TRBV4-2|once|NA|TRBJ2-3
CASSQEFRAEDTQYF
TGTGCCAGCAGCCAAGAATTCAGGGCGGAAGATACGCAGTATTTT
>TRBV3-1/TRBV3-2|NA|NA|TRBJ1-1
CASSQEGEAFF
TGTGCCAGCAGCCAGGAGGGGGAAGCTTTCTTT
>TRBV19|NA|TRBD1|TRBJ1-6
CDLRYPGDSYNSPLHF
TGTGACCTAAGATACCCTGGGGACAGCTATAATTCACCCCTCCACTTT
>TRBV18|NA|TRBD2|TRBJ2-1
CASSLIAGDSYNEQFF
TGTGCCAGCTCCCTCATAGCGGGAGACTCCTACAATGAGCAGTTCTTC
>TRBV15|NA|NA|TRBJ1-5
CATSAALGHSQPQHF
TGTGCCACCAGCGCTGCCCTCGGACATAGCCAGCCCCAGCATTTT
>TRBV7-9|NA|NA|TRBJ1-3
CASSPVLSGNTIYF
TGTGCCAGCAGCCCAGTCCTCTCTGGAAACACCATATATTTT
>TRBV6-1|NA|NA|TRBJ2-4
CASSEQGGVAKNIQYF
TGTGCCAGCAGTGAACAAGGTGGAGTAGCCAAAAACATTCAGTACTTC